The clone carrying this TCR beta chain has more than one count but fewer than ten. Its specificity is not known. The record originates from a study of T cells after posttransplantation cyclophosphamide. Whole-study findings and limits: After PTCy, TRB diversity resembled that of CNI/methotrexate controls.

The method was immunoSEQ multiplex PCR; TCRdb's version includes in-frame clones alone and lacks a portion of them. Recorded here are approximately 40,000 clones, none singletons. The sample comprised PBMCs. The source of this sequence is a middle-aged man in good health, CMV-negative, and a related stem cell transplant donor.

The CDR3 is CASSASTGWSTDTQYF. DNA of the CDR3: TGTGCCAGCAGTGCCTCGACGGGTTGGAGCACAGATACGCAGTATTTT. This sequence joins TRBV25-1 and TRBJ2-3, with D hard to call. CDR1 and CDR2 from the germline V gene are MGHDK and SYGVNS. Trimming left V 4 bases short and J 0 bases short, with 14 bases between. CDR3 length: 16 residues.